Listed below are T cell receptor beta chains from one sample, sequenced in a study of T cells in Graves' hyperthyroidism and ophthalmopathy. TCRdb fed the multiplex PCR reads into MiXCR, producing one record per CDR3 protein. The sample records hundreds of thousands of distinct CDR3 sequences, 13% to 15% being singletons. The material sequenced was blood. These receptors came from a young woman with Graves' hyperthyroidism. CDR3s include the opening cysteine and the closing phenylalanine or tryptophan. The D gene is left open where the match is weak. Not every row has a clone size; where given, it reads once, few, many or a size class.

CDR3nt: TGCAGTGCTAGGGTAACAGGGGCGGGTATGTTCTCAGACACCTTC
CDR3aa: CSARVTGAGMFSDTF
d_gene: TRBD1
abundance: many
j_gene: TRBJ1-2
v_gene: TRBV20-1

CDR3nt: TGTGCCAGCAGTGAATCGGACGGCTTTGGAGCTTTCTTT
CDR3aa: CASSESDGFGAFF
d_gene: .
abundance: .
j_gene: TRBJ1-1
v_gene: TRBV6-1

CDR3nt: TGTGCCAGTAGTCTTACCGGGACTACGACCTACGAGCAGTACTTC
CDR3aa: CASSLTGTTTYEQYF
d_gene: TRBD2
abundance: .
j_gene: TRBJ2-7
v_gene: TRBV19

CDR3nt: TGTGCCACCAGTGAGGGCGGCAGCACTCCGAACACCGGGGAGCTGTTTTTT
CDR3aa: CATSEGGSTPNTGELFF
d_gene: .
abundance: many
j_gene: TRBJ2-2
v_gene: TRBV24-1

CDR3nt: TGTGCCAGCAGGCTTGGACAGAACTACGAGCAGTACTTC
CDR3aa: CASRLGQNYEQYF
d_gene: .
abundance: many
j_gene: TRBJ2-7
v_gene: TRBV28

CDR3nt: TGTGCCAGCAGCTCAATCCGGGACTCTTATGGGGAGACCCAGTACTTC
CDR3aa: CASSSIRDSYGETQYF
d_gene: .
abundance: once
j_gene: TRBJ2-5
v_gene: TRBV7-2

CDR3nt: TGTGCCAGCTCTTTTAACCTAGGCAATGAGCAGTTCTTC
CDR3aa: CASSFNLGNEQFF
d_gene: .
abundance: .
j_gene: TRBJ2-1
v_gene: TRBV9

CDR3nt: TGTGCCACCAGTGATTTGCTGCCCGGTTGGGCGGGAGGGCCAACAGATACGCAGTATTTT
CDR3aa: CATSDLLPGWAGGPTDTQYF
d_gene: TRBD2
abundance: .
j_gene: TRBJ2-3
v_gene: TRBV24-1

CDR3nt: TGTGCCAGCAGTGAACACAGGGGTGGTAAGGATGAAGCTTTCTTT
CDR3aa: CASSEHRGGKDEAFF
d_gene: TRBD1
abundance: .
j_gene: TRBJ1-1
v_gene: TRBV25-1

CDR3nt: TGTGCCAGCAGGTTATCGGGAAGAATGCCCCAGCATTTT
CDR3aa: CASRLSGRMPQHF
d_gene: .
abundance: .
j_gene: TRBJ1-5
v_gene: TRBV12-3/TRBV12-4

CDR3nt: TGTGCCAGCAGCTTAGAGTTCCTAACCACACCGACAGATACGCAGTATTTT
CDR3aa: CASSLEFLTTPTDTQYF
d_gene: .
abundance: many
j_gene: TRBJ2-3
v_gene: TRBV11-2

CDR3nt: TGTGCCAGCAGCTTCACGGAGTGGTACCAAGAGACCCAGTACTTC
CDR3aa: CASSFTEWYQETQYF
d_gene: .
abundance: few
j_gene: TRBJ2-5
v_gene: TRBV13

CDR3nt: TGTGCCATCAGTGAGTCGATGATCGAGGGACAGGGGACCTACGAGCAGTACTTC
CDR3aa: CAISESMIEGQGTYEQYF
d_gene: TRBD1
abundance: many
j_gene: TRBJ2-7
v_gene: TRBV10-3

CDR3nt: TGTGCCAGCAGCGTTGCGGCCGCTGGAAACACCATATATTTT
CDR3aa: CASSVAAAGNTIYF
d_gene: .
abundance: few
j_gene: TRBJ1-3
v_gene: TRBV9

CDR3nt: TGCAGTGCCCCTGAACAGGCAGCGCAGTATTTT
CDR3aa: CSAPEQAAQYF
d_gene: .
abundance: many
j_gene: TRBJ2-3
v_gene: TRBV20-1

CDR3nt: TGTGCCAGCGCCCCCCCCTCGGGAGATCCGTACGAGCAGTACTTC
CDR3aa: CASAPPSGDPYEQYF
d_gene: .
abundance: many
j_gene: TRBJ2-7
v_gene: TRBV7-9